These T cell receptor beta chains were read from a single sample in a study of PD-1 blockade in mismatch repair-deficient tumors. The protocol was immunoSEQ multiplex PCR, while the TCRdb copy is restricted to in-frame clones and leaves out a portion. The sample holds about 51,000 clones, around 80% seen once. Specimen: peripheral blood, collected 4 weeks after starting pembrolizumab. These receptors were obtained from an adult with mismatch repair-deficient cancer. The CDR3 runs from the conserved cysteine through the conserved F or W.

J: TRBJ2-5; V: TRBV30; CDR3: CAWSGGSRGGEETQYF
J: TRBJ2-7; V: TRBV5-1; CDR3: CASSLSLTGGEQYF
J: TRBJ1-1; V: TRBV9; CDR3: CASSEPLAGGTEAFF
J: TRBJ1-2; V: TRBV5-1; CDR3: CASSPGRANYGYTF
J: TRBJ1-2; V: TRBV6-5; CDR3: CASSYSGAHYGYTF
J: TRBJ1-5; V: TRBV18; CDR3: CASSREGASNQPQHF
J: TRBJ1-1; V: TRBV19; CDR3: CASSDTTVGNTEAFF
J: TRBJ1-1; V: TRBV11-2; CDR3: CASSFNGRTEAFF
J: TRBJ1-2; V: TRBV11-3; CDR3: CASSLVPKGGYTF
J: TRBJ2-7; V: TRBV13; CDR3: CASSLGEVRGQYF
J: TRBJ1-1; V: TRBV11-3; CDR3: CASSRQGGNTEAFF
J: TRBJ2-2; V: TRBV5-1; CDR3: CASSFNTGELFF
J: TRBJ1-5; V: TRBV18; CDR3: CASSGEPNQPQHF